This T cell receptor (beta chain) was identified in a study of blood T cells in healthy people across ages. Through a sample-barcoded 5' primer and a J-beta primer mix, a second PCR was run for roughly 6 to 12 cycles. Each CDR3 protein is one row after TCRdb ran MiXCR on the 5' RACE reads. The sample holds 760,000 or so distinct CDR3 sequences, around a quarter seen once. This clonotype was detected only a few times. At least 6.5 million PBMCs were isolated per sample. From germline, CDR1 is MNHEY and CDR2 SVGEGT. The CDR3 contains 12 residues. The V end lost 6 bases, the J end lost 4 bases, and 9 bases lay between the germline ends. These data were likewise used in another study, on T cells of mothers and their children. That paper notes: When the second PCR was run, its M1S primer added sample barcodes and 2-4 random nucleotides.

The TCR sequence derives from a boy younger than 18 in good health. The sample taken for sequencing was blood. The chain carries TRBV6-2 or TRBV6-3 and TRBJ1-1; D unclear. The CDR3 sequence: CASRYPSTEAFF. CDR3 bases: TGTGCCAGCAGATATCCGAGCACTGAAGCTTTCTTT.